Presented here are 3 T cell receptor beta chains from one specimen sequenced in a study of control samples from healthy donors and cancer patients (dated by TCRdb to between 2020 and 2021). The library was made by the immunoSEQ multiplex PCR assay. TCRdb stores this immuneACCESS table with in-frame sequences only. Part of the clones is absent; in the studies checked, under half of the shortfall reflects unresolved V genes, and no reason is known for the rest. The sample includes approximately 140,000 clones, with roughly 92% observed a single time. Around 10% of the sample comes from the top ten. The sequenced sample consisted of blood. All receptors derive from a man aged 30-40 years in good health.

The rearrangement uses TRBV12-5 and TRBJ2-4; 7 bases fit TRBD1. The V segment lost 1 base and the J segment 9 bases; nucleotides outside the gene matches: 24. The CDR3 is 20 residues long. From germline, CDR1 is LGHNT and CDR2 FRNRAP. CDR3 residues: CASGLDPKLTGMPAEGIQYF. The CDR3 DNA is TGTGCTAGTGGTTTGGACCCTAAATTGACAGGGATGCCAGCTGAAGGCATTCAGTACTTC.

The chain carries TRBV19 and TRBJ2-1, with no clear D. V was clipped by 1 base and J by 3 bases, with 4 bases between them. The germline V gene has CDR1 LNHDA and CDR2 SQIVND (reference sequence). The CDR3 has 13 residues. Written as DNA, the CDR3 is TGTGCCAGTAGTATAGCTGGCTACAATGAGCAGTTCTTC. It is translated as CASSIAGYNEQFF.

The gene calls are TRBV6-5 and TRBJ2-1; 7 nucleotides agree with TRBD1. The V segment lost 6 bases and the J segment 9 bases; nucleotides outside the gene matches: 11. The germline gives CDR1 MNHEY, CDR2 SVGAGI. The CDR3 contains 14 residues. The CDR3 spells CASRGTGTVSEQFF. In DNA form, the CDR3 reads TGTGCCAGCAGAGGAACCGGGACAGTTAGTGAGCAGTTCTTC.